This T cell receptor (beta chain) appears in the sequencing data of a study of OX40 agonist ivuxolimab in advanced cancers. Some clones are missing from TCRdb's copy, which holds only in-frame ones; the method was immunoSEQ multiplex PCR. The data hold roughly 69,000 clones, with around 87% observed a single time. The V end was cut by 1 base, the J end by 8 bases, with 18 bases between. The CDR3 spans 17 residues. Per germline, CDR1 SGHAT and CDR2 FQNNGV. This chain joins TRBV11-2 and TRBJ1-6; D ambiguous. The sequences come from CD4+ or CD8+ T cells sorted from blood, collected in a trial of the OX40 agonist ivuxolimab. The receptor's source is an adult with an advanced solid tumor such as melanoma, head and neck, liver or kidney cancer. The CDR3 sequence: CASSLGQVSTKYSPLHF. Here the CDR3 DNA reads TGTGCCAGCAGCTTAGGGCAGGTGTCGACGAAGTATTCACCCCTCCACTTT.